This section outlines one TCR beta chain sequence together with its context. Its specificity is unknown. This sample was included in a study of cytomegalovirus exposure and HLA in healthy donors. Study in general: Researchers found that approximately 80% of 300 to 450 genotyped donors fell within the Caucasian-associated ancestry cluster.

Study results and limitations: Later work associated roughly 15,000 TCR beta sequences with HLA alleles at 0.05 false discovery rate. Some public TCRs appeared in many individuals, while most sequences were rare.

PCR involved 60 Vbeta and 13 Jbeta primers. The assay was immunoSEQ multiplex PCR, and TCRdb's table has in-frame clones only and misses some. Here the sample spans about 140,000 clones, 70% to 85% being singletons. With 6 bases removed from V and 3 bases from J, the gap between germline ends came to 12 bases. Germline V gene lookup returns CDR1 MDHEN and CDR2 SYDVKM. The length of the CDR3 is 13 residues. The sequence came from a woman aged 60-75 years in good health and CMV-seropositive. The sample comprised PBMCs. J is TRBJ2-7 and V is TRBV28; no clear D gene. CDR3 coding DNA: TGTGCCAGCAGCCAGGAACCCCTCTACGAGCAGTACTTC. This gives the protein CASSQEPLYEQYF.